This is a list of T cell receptor beta chains from one sample in a study of shared clonotypes between healthy human individuals. Clones were sequenced by immunoSEQ multiplex PCR, and TCRdb holds only the in-frame ones, with some missing. The table lists more than 2 million clones, around 93% of them singletons. The sequenced sample consisted of naive CD8+ T cells from PBMCs. All receptors come from a young man in good health. Some clones in this sample may be carry-over from other donors' samples. Each CDR3 is given with its conserved first and last residue. The D gene is left open where the match is weak. Only part of the rows carry a size: once, few, many, or a class if the clone is expanded.

V gene	D gene	J gene	clone size	CDR3 DNA	CDR3 protein
TRBV27	-	TRBJ2-7	-	TGTGCCAGCAGTCAATACCCGGGACATGTAACGAGCGAGCAGTACTTC	CASSQYPGHVTSEQYF
TRBV13	TRBD1	TRBJ1-2	-	TGTGCCAGCAGCTTATTGGGTTCGGACAGGATTCATGGCTACACCTTC	CASSLLGSDRIHGYTF
TRBV7-8	-	TRBJ2-1	once	TGTGCCACCGAGGACTCCTACAATGAGCAGTTCTTC	CATEDSYNEQFF
TRBV11-2	-	TRBJ2-7	-	TGTGCCAGCAGCCACCCCCCGGGGGGCGCGTCATGGGTGCAGTACTTC	CASSHPPGGASWVQYF
TRBV30	TRBD1	TRBJ2-7	-	TGTGCCTGGAGTGTAATTGACAGGGATCGCGAGCAGTACTTC	CAWSVIDRDREQYF
TRBV6-1	TRBD1	TRBJ2-1	-	TGTGCCAGCAGCCAAGGACAGGGAGCATCCTATGAGCAGTTCTTC	CASSQGQGASYEQFF
TRBV6-5	TRBD2	TRBJ2-7	-	TGTGCCAGCAGTTACTCGGGGACTAGCTACGAGCAGTACTTC	CASSYSGTSYEQYF
TRBV9	-	TRBJ2-1	-	TGTGCCAGCAGCGCAGGGACAGAGCAGTTCTTC	CASSAGTEQFF
TRBV28	TRBD2	TRBJ2-7	-	TGTGCCAGCAGTTTGTTCCTAGCGGGAGTTGGAGAGCAGTACTTC	CASSLFLAGVGEQYF
TRBV27	TRBD2	TRBJ2-1	-	TGTGCCAGCAGTTTACCGGGGAGGGGCTACAATGAGCAGTTCTTC	CASSLPGRGYNEQFF
TRBV11-2	TRBD1	TRBJ2-1	-	TGTGCCAGCAGCCCACAGACAGGGGGGGAGAACAATGAGCAGTTCTTC	CASSPQTGGENNEQFF
TRBV4-1	TRBD2	TRBJ2-1	-	TGCGCCAGCAGCCAAGAATGGCTAGCGGGCCGATACAATGAGCAGTTCTTC	CASSQEWLAGRYNEQFF
TRBV7-3	TRBD2	TRBJ2-1	-	TGTGCCAGCAGCTCCGAGACTAGCGGGACTCCGAGCTCCTACAATGAGCAGTTCTTC	CASSSETSGTPSSYNEQFF
TRBV6-1	-	TRBJ2-3	-	TGTGCCAGCAGTGAAGGCAGGTTTAGCACAGATACGCAGTATTTT	CASSEGRFSTDTQYF
TRBV9	-	TRBJ1-5	-	TGTGCCAGCAGCGTGACCGGGGTAGGTCCCCAGCATTTT	CASSVTGVGPQHF
TRBV2	TRBD1	TRBJ2-7	once	TGTGCCAGCAGTGAAAGGACGGGGACAGCCTACGAGCAGTACTTC	CASSERTGTAYEQYF
TRBV9	TRBD2	TRBJ2-3	-	TGTGCCAGCAGCACCCGGACTAGCGGGAGGGCCCGGGGAGATACGCAGTATTTT	CASSTRTSGRARGDTQYF
TRBV7-3	TRBD2	TRBJ2-1	-	TGTGCCAGCAGCTTAGTAGCGGGGGACGTCGGTGAGCAGTTCTTC	CASSLVAGDVGEQFF
TRBV5-1	-	TRBJ2-1	-	TGCGCCAGCAGCTTCGGAGGGCTTCGCTCCTACAATGAGCAGTTCTTC	CASSFGGLRSYNEQFF
TRBV4-1	TRBD2	TRBJ2-1	-	TGCGCCAGCAGCCAAGGGCTAGCGGGAGACAATGAGCAGTTCTTC	CASSQGLAGDNEQFF
TRBV27	-	TRBJ2-7	-	TGTGCCAGCAGTTTATCGTTGTCGCTGTCGAACGAGCAGTACTTC	CASSLSLSLSNEQYF
TRBV19	-	TRBJ2-7	-	TGTGCCAGTAGTATGTTGAGGGGATACGAGCAGTACTTC	CASSMLRGYEQYF
TRBV7-9	-	TRBJ1-6	-	TGTGCCAGCAGCCCACGGACAGCCACGGGAACTTCACCCCTCCACTTT	CASSPRTATGTSPLHF
TRBV29-1	TRBD1	TRBJ2-7	-	TGCAGCGTGGGGACAGGGGATCTCTACGAGCAGTACTTC	CSVGTGDLYEQYF
TRBV25-1	-	TRBJ2-2	-	TGTGCCACTCGGGGCAGGGGTGGCACCGGGGAGCTGTTTTTT	CATRGRGGTGELFF
TRBV27	TRBD2	TRBJ2-1	-	TGTGCCAGCAGTTTATCCCCGGGACTAGCGGGAGGAGGAAACAATGAGCAGTTCTTC	CASSLSPGLAGGGNNEQFF
TRBV7-7	TRBD2	TRBJ2-1	-	TGTGCCAGCAGCTTAGAAGGACTAGCGGGATACAATGAGCAGTTCTTC	CASSLEGLAGYNEQFF
TRBV9	-	TRBJ1-4	-	TGTGCCAGCAGCGTAGGCGGGACGTCCCCAACTAATGAAAAACTGTTTTTT	CASSVGGTSPTNEKLFF
TRBV27	-	TRBJ2-7	-	TGTGCCAGCAGTCCGTCAACAGGGATCAAGACCTACGAGCAGTACTTC	CASSPSTGIKTYEQYF
TRBV19	-	TRBJ1-2	-	TGTGCCAGTAGTATAGAACTCAGGGGAAACTATGGCTACACCTTC	CASSIELRGNYGYTF
TRBV27	-	TRBJ2-2	once	TGTGCCAGCAGTTTGGGGTCTTACGGGGAGCTGTTTTTT	CASSLGSYGELFF
TRBV7-9	-	TRBJ2-1	-	TGTGCCAGCAGCGGGGGGCCGGGAGACAATGAGCAGTTCTTC	CASSGGPGDNEQFF
TRBV29-1	-	TRBJ2-3	-	TGCAGCGTTGACCTGGGACGAGGGGATGCGGATACGCAGTATTTT	CSVDLGRGDADTQYF
TRBV30	-	TRBJ2-3	-	TGTGCCTGGAGTGTCGGCAGCAGCTATTATAGCACAGATACGCAGTATTTT	CAWSVGSSYYSTDTQYF
TRBV10-1	-	TRBJ1-1	few	TGCGCCAGCAGTGATTACGCAAACACTGAAGCTTTCTTT	CASSDYANTEAFF
TRBV11-1	TRBD1	TRBJ2-1	once	TGTGCCAGCAGCCCGACAGGGTCTGGTAATGAGCAGTTCTTC	CASSPTGSGNEQFF
TRBV14	-	TRBJ2-5	-	TGTGCCAGCAGCCAAGATTATCTCTTGGAGACCCAGTACTTC	CASSQDYLLETQYF
TRBV14	TRBD2	TRBJ2-7	-	TGTGCCAGCAGCCGACTAGCCGTTCCCATCTACGAGCAGTACTTC	CASSRLAVPIYEQYF
TRBV28	-	TRBJ1-2	-	TGTGCCAGCAGTGCCCCGACGTGGCGGAGCTATGGCTACACCTTC	CASSAPTWRSYGYTF
TRBV7-6	TRBD1	TRBJ2-5	-	TGTGCCAGCAGCAGCCGGGACAGGGGGCGCGAGACCCAGTACTTC	CASSSRDRGRETQYF
TRBV10-1	-	TRBJ1-1	-	TGCGCCAGCAGTATAGGGGTGGGACTGAACACTGAAGCTTTCTTT	CASSIGVGLNTEAFF
TRBV27	-	TRBJ2-7	-	TGTGCCAGCCGTTCAAATGTCCGAGAAGCCTACGAGCAGTACTTC	CASRSNVREAYEQYF
TRBV27	-	TRBJ2-7	-	TGTGCCAGCAGTATAATGGGACTTAGGGAGCAGTACTTC	CASSIMGLREQYF
TRBV7-9	-	TRBJ2-5	-	TGTGCCAGCAGCTTACAAACACTATCGGAGACCCAGTACTTC	CASSLQTLSETQYF
TRBV15	-	TRBJ1-1	-	TGTGCCACCAGCAGAGTGTCAGAAATGGCTGAAGCTTTCTTT	CATSRVSEMAEAFF
TRBV4-2	-	TRBJ1-1	-	TGTGCCATCCAAGACCTGGGCACTGAAGCTTTCTTT	CAIQDLGTEAFF
TRBV7-2	-	TRBJ2-7	-	TGTGCCAGCAGCTTGGTATCAGGGCCCTCCTACGAGCAGTACTTC	CASSLVSGPSYEQYF
TRBV15	-	TRBJ2-7	-	TGTGCCACCAGCGGATTTACCGGGATAAACTACGAGCAGTACTTC	CATSGFTGINYEQYF
TRBV28	-	TRBJ2-3	-	TGTGCCAGCAGCCATATCTATACAGCGGGTGACACAGATACGCAGTATTTT	CASSHIYTAGDTDTQYF
TRBV7-9	TRBD2	TRBJ2-5	-	TGTGCCAGCAGCTTAGGGTGGCGGGAGCGGCATCAAGAGACCCAGTACTTC	CASSLGWRERHQETQYF
TRBV7-9	-	TRBJ2-7	-	TGTGCCAGCAGCAAGGGGGGGGACCTGTACTTC	CASSKGGDLYF
TRBV28	TRBD2	TRBJ2-3	-	TGTGCCAGCAGTTGGACTAGCGGGAGGGCCCAAGATACGCAGTATTTT	CASSWTSGRAQDTQYF